The 9 T cell receptor beta chains given below trace back to one sample, sequenced in a study of blood T cell repertoires in COVID-19. The method was immunoSEQ multiplex PCR; TCRdb's version includes in-frame clones alone and lacks a portion of them. The data contain about 240,000 clones, approximately 84% of them singletons. The sample consisted of peripheral blood. These receptors all stem from a man aged 45-60 years with acute or convalescent COVID-19.

V and J are TRBV3-1 (or the pseudogene TRBV3-2) and TRBJ1-2, with 7 bases fitting TRBD1. There are 15 residues in the CDR3. Trimming at V came to 0 bases and at J to 2 bases, leaving 3 bases not matched to a gene. Germline CDR1 and CDR2: LGHDT and YNNKEL (reference sequence). CDR3 bases: TGTGCCAGCAGCCAAGATCCAGGGGGAAACTATGGCTACACCTTC. Translating gives CASSQDPGGNYGYTF.

This sequence joins TRBV10-3 and TRBJ2-1; 7 nucleotides match TRBD2. Germline V gene data show CDR1 as ENHRY and CDR2 as SYGVKD. This CDR3 is built from 15 residues. V lost 6 bases, J lost 0 bases, and 5 bases stayed unmatched. The CDR3 DNA reads TGTGCCATCAGCCAGATAGCGGGCTCCTACAATGAGCAGTTCTTC. It yields the protein CAISQIAGSYNEQFF.

The CDR3 sequence: CASSPDDSLGYTF. The CDR3, as DNA: TGTGCCAGCAGCCCCGATGACAGTCTTGGCTACACCTTC. V gene TRBV5-6 combines with J gene TRBJ1-2; tentative D call: TRBD1 (5 bases). Trimming stripped 4 bases from V and 7 bases from J, with 14 bases between. CDR3 length: 13 amino acids. The V gene's germline CDR1 is SGHDT and CDR2 YYEEEE.

This rearrangement joins TRBV7-9 to TRBJ1-6; D uncertain. The CDR3 spans 12 residues. Trimming shortened V by 5 bases and J by 6 bases, and 5 bases separated the two germline ends. CDR1 and CDR2 (germline): SEHNR, FQNEAQ (reference sequence). The CDR3 sequence is CASSRGNSPLHF. In DNA form, the CDR3 reads TGTGCCAGCAGCCGGGGTAATTCACCCCTCCACTTT.

The chain combines TRBV9 with TRBJ1-1; TRBD1 is a possible D gene (6 bases). The CDR3 runs to 15 residues. V shed 0 bases and J shed 1 base, with 10 bases lying between them. Germline loops: CDR1 SGDLS, CDR2 YYNGEE. In DNA, the CDR3 is TGTGCCAGCAGCGTAGCGCCGACAGGGAACACTGAAGCTTTCTTT. This translates into CASSVAPTGNTEAFF.

CDR3 protein: CATSRTGGSYEQYF. The CDR3 DNA sequence: TGTGCCACCAGCAGGACAGGGGGCTCCTACGAGCAGTACTTC. The genes are TRBV24-1 and TRBJ2-7, with 10 nucleotides matching TRBD1. This CDR3 contains 14 residues. Trimming at V came to 7 bases and at J to 0 bases, leaving 2 bases not matched to a gene. Germline CDR1 KGHDR, CDR2 SFDVKD.

This clone was recorded only once. This CDR3 reads CASSFHGQGNGYTF. The DNA for the CDR3 is TGTGCCAGCAGTTTTCATGGACAGGGGAATGGCTACACCTTC. V and J are TRBV27 and TRBJ1-2; 9 bases are shared with TRBD1. The CDR3 is made up of 14 amino acids. Germline CDR1 reads MNHEY; CDR2 reads SMNVEV (reference sequence). V trimming: 3 bases; J trimming: 6 bases; junction bases outside the gene matches: 5.

This clone showed up just a few times. The chain has TRBV15 and TRBJ1-1; possible D gene TRBD1, 5 bases. The CDR3 has 13 amino acids. V lost 3 bases, J lost 1 base, and 6 bases lay in between. Germline loops: CDR1 LNHNV, CDR2 YYDKDF (reference sequence). For the CDR3, the DNA is TGTGCCACCAGCAGGGGGGGGAACACTGAAGCTTTCTTT. Translating gives CATSRGGNTEAFF.

The chain employs TRBV7-2 and TRBJ1-2, with TRBD1 identical over 12 bases. The trim removed 1 base at V and 1 base at J, leaving 10 bases unmatched. The CDR3 totals 19 residues. Germline CDR1 reads SGHTA; CDR2 reads FQGNSA. In nucleotides, the CDR3 is TGTGCCAGCAGCTTAGGCGGGGACAGGGGGCGAAACATTAACTATGGCTACACCTTC. It is translated as CASSLGGDRGRNINYGYTF.